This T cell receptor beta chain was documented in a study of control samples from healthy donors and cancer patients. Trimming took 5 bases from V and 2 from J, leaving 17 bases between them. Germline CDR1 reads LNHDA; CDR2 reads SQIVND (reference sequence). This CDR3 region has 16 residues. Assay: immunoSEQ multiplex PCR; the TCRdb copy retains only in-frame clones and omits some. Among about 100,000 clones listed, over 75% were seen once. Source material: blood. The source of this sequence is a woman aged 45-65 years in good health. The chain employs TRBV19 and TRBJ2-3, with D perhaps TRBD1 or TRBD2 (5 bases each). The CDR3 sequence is CASSPGTGRLTDTQYF. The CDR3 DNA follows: TGTGCCAGTAGTCCCGGGACCGGACGCCTCACAGATACGCAGTATTTT.